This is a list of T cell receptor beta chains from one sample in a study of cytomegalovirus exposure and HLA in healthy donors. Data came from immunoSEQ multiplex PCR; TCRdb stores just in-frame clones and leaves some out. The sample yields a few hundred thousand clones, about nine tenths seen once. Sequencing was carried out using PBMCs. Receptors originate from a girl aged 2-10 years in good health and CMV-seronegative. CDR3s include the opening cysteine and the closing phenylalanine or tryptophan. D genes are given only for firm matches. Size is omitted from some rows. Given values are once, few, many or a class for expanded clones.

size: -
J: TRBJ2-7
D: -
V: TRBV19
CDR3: CASSIDSYEQYF
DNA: TGTGCCAGTAGTATCGACAGCTACGAGCAGTACTTC

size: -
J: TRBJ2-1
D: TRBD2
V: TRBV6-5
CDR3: CASSYGTSRDEQFF
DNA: TGTGCCAGCAGTTACGGGACTAGCAGGGATGAGCAGTTCTTC

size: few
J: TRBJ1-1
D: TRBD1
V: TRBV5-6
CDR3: CASSWTGLNTEAFF
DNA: TGTGCCAGCAGTTGGACAGGGTTAAACACTGAAGCTTTCTTT

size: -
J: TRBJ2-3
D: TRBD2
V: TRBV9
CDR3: CASDKRELTTDTQYF
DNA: TGTGCCAGCGATAAGCGGGAGTTAACTACAGATACGCAGTATTTT

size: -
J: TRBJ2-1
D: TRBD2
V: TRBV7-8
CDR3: CASSIAGTSGGSYNEQFF
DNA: TGTGCCAGCAGCATTGCCGGGACTAGCGGGGGCTCCTACAATGAGCAGTTCTTC

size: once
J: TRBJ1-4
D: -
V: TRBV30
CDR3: CAWSFGATNEKLFF
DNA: TGTGCCTGGAGTTTCGGAGCAACTAATGAAAAACTGTTTTTT

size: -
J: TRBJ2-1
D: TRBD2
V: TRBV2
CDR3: CASSQLATRRHEQFF
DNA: TGTGCCAGCAGTCAACTAGCGACCAGGCGGCATGAGCAGTTCTTC

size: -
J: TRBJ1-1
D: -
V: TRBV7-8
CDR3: CASSFSVRVLDLLNTEAFF
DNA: TGTGCCAGCAGCTTTTCAGTCCGGGTCCTAGACCTATTGAACACTGAAGCTTTCTTT

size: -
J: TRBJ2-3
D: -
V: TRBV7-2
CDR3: CASTPYQGSTDTQYF
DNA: TGTGCCAGCACCCCTTACCAGGGGAGCACAGATACGCAGTATTTT

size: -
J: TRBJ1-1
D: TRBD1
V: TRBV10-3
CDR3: CAISESGGGYEAFF
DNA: TGTGCCATCAGTGAGTCAGGAGGGGGCTATGAAGCTTTCTTT

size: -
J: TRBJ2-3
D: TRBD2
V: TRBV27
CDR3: CASSPYSGSVTDTQYF
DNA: TGTGCCAGCAGTCCCTATAGCGGGAGTGTCACAGATACGCAGTATTTT

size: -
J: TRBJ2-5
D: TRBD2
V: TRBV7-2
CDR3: CASSLIAGQETQYF
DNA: TGTGCCAGCAGCTTAATAGCGGGGCAAGAGACCCAGTACTTC

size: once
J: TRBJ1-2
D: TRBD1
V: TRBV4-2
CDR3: CASSPTHPRTGPYGYTF
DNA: TGTGCCAGCAGCCCAACTCATCCACGGACAGGGCCCTATGGCTACACCTTC

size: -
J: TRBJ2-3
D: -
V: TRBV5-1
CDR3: CASSLGGSPTDTQYF
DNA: TGCGCCAGCAGCTTGGGAGGCTCTCCCACAGATACGCAGTATTTT

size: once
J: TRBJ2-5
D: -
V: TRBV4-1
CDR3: CASSHARADPQETQYF
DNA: TGCGCCAGCAGCCATGCTCGAGCGGACCCTCAAGAGACCCAGTACTTC

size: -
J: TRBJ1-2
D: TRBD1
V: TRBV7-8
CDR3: CASSDRQGGGYTF
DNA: TGTGCCAGCAGCGATCGACAGGGTGGGGGCTACACCTTC

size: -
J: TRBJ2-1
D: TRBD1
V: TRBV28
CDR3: CASSTGVYEQFF
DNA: TGTGCCAGCAGTACAGGGGTTTATGAGCAGTTCTTC

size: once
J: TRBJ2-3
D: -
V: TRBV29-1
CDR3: CSVEAGFGSTDTQYF
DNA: TGCAGCGTTGAGGCTGGATTCGGGAGCACAGATACGCAGTATTTT

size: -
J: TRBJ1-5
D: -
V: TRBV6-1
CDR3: CASRADQPQHF
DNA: TGTGCCAGCAGGGCCGATCAGCCCCAGCATTTT

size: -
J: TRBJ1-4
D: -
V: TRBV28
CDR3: CASSLNRVGKLFF
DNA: TGTGCCAGCAGTTTAAATCGGGTCGGGAAACTGTTTTTT

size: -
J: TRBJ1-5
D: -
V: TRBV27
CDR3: CASSWLGPQGNQPQHF
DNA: TGTGCCAGCAGTTGGCTCGGACCCCAGGGGAATCAGCCCCAGCATTTT

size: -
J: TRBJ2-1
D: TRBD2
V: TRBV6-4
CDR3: CATGTSAYNEQFF
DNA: TGTGCCACCGGGACTAGCGCCTACAATGAGCAGTTCTTC

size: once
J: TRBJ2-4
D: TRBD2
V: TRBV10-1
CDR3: CASSPSGGPGAKNIQYF
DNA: TGCGCCAGCAGTCCTAGCGGGGGGCCGGGAGCCAAAAACATTCAGTACTTC

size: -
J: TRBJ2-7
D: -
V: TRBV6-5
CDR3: CASSHGLKEQYF
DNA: TGTGCCAGCAGTCACGGTCTAAAAGAGCAGTACTTC

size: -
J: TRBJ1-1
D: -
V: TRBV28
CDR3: CASIEQGNTEAFF
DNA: TGTGCCAGCATTGAACAGGGGAACACTGAAGCTTTCTTT

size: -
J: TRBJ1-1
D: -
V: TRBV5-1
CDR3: CASSINPTGSNTEAFF
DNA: TGCGCCAGCAGCATTAACCCGACAGGCTCGAACACTGAAGCTTTCTTT

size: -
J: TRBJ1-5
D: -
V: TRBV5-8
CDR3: CASSLGRGQPQHF
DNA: TGTGCCAGCAGCTTGGGGCGGGGCCAGCCCCAGCATTTT

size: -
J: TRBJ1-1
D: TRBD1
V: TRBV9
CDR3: CASSTPRQGKNTEAFF
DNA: TGTGCCAGCAGCACCCCGCGACAGGGAAAGAACACTGAAGCTTTCTTT

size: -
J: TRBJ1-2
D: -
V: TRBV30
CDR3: CAWSTGSGYGYTF
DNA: TGTGCCTGGAGCACAGGGAGCGGTTATGGCTACACCTTC

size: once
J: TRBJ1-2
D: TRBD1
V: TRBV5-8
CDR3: CASSLQGNYGYTF
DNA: TGTGCCAGCAGCTTACAGGGGAACTATGGCTACACCTTC

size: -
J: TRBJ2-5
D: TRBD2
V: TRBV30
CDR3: CAWSRGSGAGETQYF
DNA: TGTGCCTGGAGTAGGGGAAGCGGGGCCGGAGAGACCCAGTACTTC

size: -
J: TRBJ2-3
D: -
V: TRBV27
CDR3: CASSLSPGGLDTQYF
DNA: TGTGCCAGCAGTTTAAGCCCCGGGGGGCTAGATACGCAGTATTTT

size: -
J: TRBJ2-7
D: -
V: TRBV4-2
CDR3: CASSLSPGYRALYEQYF
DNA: TGTGCCAGCAGCCTGTCGCCAGGGTATAGGGCTCTTTACGAGCAGTACTTC

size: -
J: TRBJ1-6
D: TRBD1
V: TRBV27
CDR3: CASSLLTGDSPLHF
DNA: TGTGCCAGCAGTTTACTCACAGGGGATTCACCCCTCCACTTT

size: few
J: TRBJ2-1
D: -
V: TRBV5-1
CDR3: CASTPHYSADNEQFF
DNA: TGCGCCAGCACCCCCCACTATAGCGCGGACAATGAGCAGTTCTTC

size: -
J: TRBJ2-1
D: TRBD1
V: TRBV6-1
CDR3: CASSEAGQGAGVGNEQFF
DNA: TGTGCCAGCAGTGAAGCCGGACAGGGGGCCGGAGTGGGCAATGAGCAGTTCTTC